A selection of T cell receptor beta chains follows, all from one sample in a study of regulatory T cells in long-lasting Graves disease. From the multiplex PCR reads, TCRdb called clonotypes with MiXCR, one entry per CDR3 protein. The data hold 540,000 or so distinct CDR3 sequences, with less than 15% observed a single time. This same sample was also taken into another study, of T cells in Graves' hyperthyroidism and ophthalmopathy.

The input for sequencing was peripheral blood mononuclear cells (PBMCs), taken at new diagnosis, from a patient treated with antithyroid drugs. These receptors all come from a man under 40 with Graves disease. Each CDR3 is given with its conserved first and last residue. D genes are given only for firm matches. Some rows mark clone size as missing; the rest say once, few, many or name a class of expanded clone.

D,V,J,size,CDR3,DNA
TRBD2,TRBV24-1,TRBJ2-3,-,CATSERTSGRTDTQYF,TGTGCCACCAGTGAGAGGACTAGCGGGAGAACAGATACGCAGTATTTT
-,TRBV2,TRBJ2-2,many,CASIISPEQQNTGELFF,TGTGCCAGCATCATCTCGCCGGAACAACAGAACACCGGGGAGCTGTTTTTT
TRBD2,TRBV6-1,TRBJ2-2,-,CASSPWGLAGVAGELFF,TGTGCCAGCAGCCCCTGGGGACTAGCGGGAGTCGCCGGGGAGCTGTTTTTT
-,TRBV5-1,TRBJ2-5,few,CASTQPEGSETQYF,TGCGCCAGCACCCAACCCGAGGGCAGCGAGACCCAGTACTTC
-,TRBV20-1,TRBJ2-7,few,CSASLGPTPYEQYF,TGCAGTGCTAGTTTGGGGCCAACCCCCTACGAGCAGTACTTC
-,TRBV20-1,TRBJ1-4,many,CSARDTTGQATNEKLFF,TGCAGTGCTAGAGATACGACGGGGCAAGCAACTAATGAAAAACTGTTTTTT
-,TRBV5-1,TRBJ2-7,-,CASSRLSASGSYEQYF,TGCGCCAGCAGCCGACTCTCTGCCAGCGGAAGTTACGAGCAGTACTTC
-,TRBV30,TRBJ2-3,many,CAWDGGPDTQYF,TGTGCCTGGGACGGGGGCCCAGATACGCAGTATTTT
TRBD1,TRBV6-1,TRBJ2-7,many,CASSEPRGQGTYEQYF,TGTGCCAGCAGTGAACCCAGGGGACAGGGGACCTACGAGCAGTACTTC
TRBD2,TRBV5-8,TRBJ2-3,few,CASSSDGQVAGLAGLDTQYF,TGTGCCAGCAGTTCGGATGGACAGGTTGCAGGACTAGCGGGATTGGATACGCAGTATTTT